Shown below are 20 T cell receptor beta chains from a single sample sequenced in a study of blood T cell repertoires in COVID-19 (TCRdb year 2020). To prepare the library, the immunoSEQ multiplex PCR assay was applied. TCRdb mirrors the immuneACCESS table, restricted to in-frame sequences. Some clones are absent from its copies; in checked studies, under half trace to an unresolved V gene, and the reason for the others is unknown. The sample table lists about 280,000 clones, around 93% of them with a count of one. Less than 3.5% of the sample belongs to the ten largest clones. The sample consisted of PBMCs or T cells enriched from blood (not recorded which). The receptors here all came from a man in his forties who had been exposed to COVID-19.

This clone is a singleton in its sample. The genes are TRBV3-1 (or the pseudogene TRBV3-2) and TRBJ2-1; D remains ambiguous. The germline V gene encodes CDR1 LGHDT and CDR2 YNNKEL (reference sequence). The ends were cut back, 0 bases at V and 5 bases at J, with 8 bases in the middle. The length of the CDR3 is 14 residues. CDR3 nucleotide sequence: TGTGCCAGCAGCCAAGAAACTCATCACAATGAGCAGTTCTTC. Amino acid sequence: CASSQETHHNEQFF.

The chain combines TRBV27 with TRBJ2-1, with D tentatively TRBD2 (6 bases). The germline V and J ends were trimmed by 3 bases and 7 bases, with 16 bases remaining between them. The CDR3 extends over 15 amino acids. CDR1 MNHEY and CDR2 SMNVEV come from the germline V gene (reference sequence). In DNA, the CDR3 is TGTGCCAGCAGTTTTAGTCTAGCGATCGGAAATGAGCAGTTCTTC. This codes for CASSFSLAIGNEQFF.

The chain links TRBV29-1 to TRBJ1-1; 8 nucleotides align to TRBD1. Germline V lookup: CDR1 SQVTM, CDR2 ANQGSEA. With V trimmed by 3 bases and J by 0 bases, 9 bases remained unmatched. CDR3 length equals 16 residues. The CDR3 region has the DNA TGCAGCGTTGACCAGACCGGGACAGGATTGAACACTGAAGCTTTCTTT. It codes for CSVDQTGTGLNTEAFF. Variable domain in full (rest from reference TRBV29-1 and TRBJ1-1): SAVISQKPSRDICQRGTSLTIQCQVDSQVTMMFWYRQQPGQSLTLIATANQGSEATYESGFVIDKFPISRPNLTFSTLTVSNMSPEDSSIYLCSVDQTGTGLNTEAFFGQGTRLTVV.

A word on this clone: Compared with germline, one end of the junction differs, possibly owing to a read error. The rearrangement links TRBV3-1 (or the pseudogene TRBV3-2) to TRBJ2-1; D perhaps matches TRBD2 (7 bases). Germline assignment: CDR1 LGHDT and CDR2 YNNKEL (reference sequence). The CDR3 loop spans 16 amino acids. CDR3 DNA sequence: TGTGCCAGCAGCGAAGAAGGGGGGGGAGGTTACAATGAGCAGTTCTTC. It translates to CASSEEGGGGYNEQFF.

In nucleotides, the CDR3 is TGTGCCCGCGCCGGAGAGAACACTGAAGCTTTCTTT. Amino acid sequence: CARAGENTEAFF. The chain couples TRBV30 to TRBJ1-1, with no clear D. CDR3 length: 12 residues. CDR1 and CDR2 (germline): GTSNPN, SVGIG (reference sequence). The V end lost 8 bases, the J end lost 1 base, and 11 bases lay between the germline ends.

This clone came up a few times. This chain joins TRBV29-1 and TRBJ2-3; the D gene is possibly TRBD1 (5 bases). The CDR3 is made up of 17 amino acids. The V gene's germline CDR1 is SQVTM and CDR2 ANQGSEA. The germline V and J ends were trimmed by 2 bases and 0 bases, with 18 bases remaining between them. CDR3 residues: CSVERWSRAQSTDTQYF. The CDR3 nucleotides read TGCAGCGTTGAAAGGTGGTCCAGGGCCCAGAGCACAGATACGCAGTATTTT.

The chain employs TRBV9 and TRBJ2-2; no clear D. Trimming pared 7 bases from V and 5 bases from J, leaving 12 bases between. The CDR3 spans 13 residues. Germline lookup yields CDR1 SGDLS and CDR2 YYNGEE. The CDR3 DNA reads TGTGCCAGCGGTGGGCCTCGGACCGGGGAGCTGTTTTTT. Translated, it gives CASGGPRTGELFF.

This rearrangement joins TRBV3-1 (or the pseudogene TRBV3-2) to TRBJ2-1; D remains ambiguous. The germline V gene encodes CDR1 LGHDT and CDR2 YNNKEL (reference sequence). The V end lost 4 bases, the J end lost 5 bases, and 15 bases lay between the germline ends. The CDR3 runs 15 residues. CDR3 loop: CASSRAIANNNEQFF. The CDR3 DNA reads TGTGCCAGCAGCCGTGCTATCGCCAATAACAATGAGCAGTTCTTC.

This chain uses TRBV6-5 with TRBJ1-3; tentatively, D is TRBD1 (5 bases). There are 15 residues in the CDR3. V was shortened by 2 bases and J by 4 bases, with 12 bases between the two germline ends. Germline values: CDR1 MNHEY, CDR2 SVGAGI. CDR3 coding DNA: TGTGCCAGCAGTTACGATCCCAGGGTCGGAAACACCATATATTTT. Its protein product is CASSYDPRVGNTIYF.

The chain combines TRBV7-2 with TRBJ1-1; 7 bases are a match to TRBD1. The CDR3 covers 14 residues. CDR1 SGHTA and CDR2 FQGNSA come from the germline V gene. V shed 3 bases, J shed 2 bases, and the junction held 3 bases outside the gene matches. The CDR3 DNA follows: TGTGCCAGCAGCTTCTCAGGGGGAAACACTGAAGCTTTCTTT. Translating gives CASSFSGGNTEAFF.

The chain is built from TRBV28 and TRBJ1-5; D is perhaps TRBD1 (5 bases). The CDR3 totals 14 residues. Looked up from germline, CDR1 is MDHEN and CDR2 is SYDVKM. V was pared by 4 bases and J by 0 bases, with 7 bases between. CDR3 sequence reads: CASSSDSSNQPQHF. Written as DNA, the CDR3 is TGTGCCAGCAGTTCCGACAGTAGCAATCAGCCCCAGCATTTT. Variable domain in full (rest from reference TRBV28 and TRBJ1-5): DVKVTQSSRYLVKRTGEKVFLECVQDMDHENMFWYRQDPGLGLRLIYFSYDVKMKEKGDIPEGYSVSREKKERFSLILESASTNQTSMYLCASSSDSSNQPQHFGDGTRLSIL.

The genes are TRBV7-6 and TRBJ2-1; D not resolved. The V and J ends lost 1 base and 6 bases respectively, with 16 bases between them. Germline V gene sequence: CDR1 SGHVS, CDR2 FNYEAQ. The CDR3 has 16 amino acids. As DNA, the CDR3 is TGTGCCAGCAGCTTAGATGCGGTCAATCCCTTCAATGAGCAGTTCTTC. Its protein product is CASSLDAVNPFNEQFF.

The genes are TRBV4-2 and TRBJ2-5; D uncertain. V was pared by 2 bases and J by 5 bases, with 12 bases between. This CDR3 spans 14 amino acids. Germline CDR1 reads LGHNA; CDR2 reads YNFKEQ. The CDR3 loop is CASSQLLLGETQYF. The CDR3 bases are TGTGCCAGCAGCCAACTACTACTCGGGGAGACCCAGTACTTC.

With respect to this clone: The germline gene is not matched at one end of the junction; a read error may be the cause. The V gene is TRBV6-1, the J gene TRBJ2-7; 13 positions match TRBD2. CDR1 is MNHNS, CDR2 SASEGT, per germline. CDR3 length: 15 residues. The CDR3 reads CASREGLAGVYGQYF. The CDR3 DNA is TGTGCCAGCAGGGAAGGACTAGCGGGAGTTTACGGGCAGTACTTC.

Written as DNA, the CDR3 is TGTGCCTGGTCTGAAGGACAGGGTAATGGCTACACCTTC. This sequence encodes CAWSEGQGNGYTF. The chain joins TRBV30 to TRBJ1-2; 8 bases line up with TRBD1. With 5 bases clipped from V and 6 bases from J, the junction kept 8 bases outside the gene matches. The germline gives CDR1 GTSNPN, CDR2 SVGIG (reference sequence). This CDR3 has 13 residues.

V usage is TRBV28 and J usage is TRBJ2-3; perhaps TRBD1 as D (6 bases). Per germline, CDR1 MDHEN and CDR2 SYDVKM. CDR3 length: 14 amino acids. V lost 6 bases and J 4 bases, leaving 14 bases between the germline ends. This CDR3 reads CASRPYNRADTQYF. The CDR3 DNA follows: TGTGCCAGCAGACCTTACAACAGGGCAGATACGCAGTATTTT.

V and J are TRBV6-5 and TRBJ2-7; D not certain. The CDR3 runs 11 residues. V was pared by 8 bases and J by 6 bases, with 11 bases between. The germline V gene has CDR1 MNHEY and CDR2 SVGAGI. CDR3 amino acids: CASLRQVEQYF. The CDR3 DNA is TGTGCCAGCCTCCGGCAGGTCGAGCAGTACTTC.

The table lists this clone with a few counts. V usage is TRBV4-1 and J usage is TRBJ1-2; TRBD1 agrees at 9 bases. Germline V gene lookup returns CDR1 MGHRA and CDR2 YSYEKL. The CDR3 loop spans 18 amino acids. With 3 bases clipped from V and 3 bases from J, the junction kept 14 bases outside the gene matches. CDR3 nucleotide sequence: TGCGCCAGCAGCCATGCCGGGACAGGGTCATCGTTGGACTATGGCTACACCTTC. Translated: CASSHAGTGSSLDYGYTF.

The V call is TRBV5-1, the J call TRBJ2-2, with TRBD2 as a possible D gene (5 bases). Trimming pared 3 bases from V and 5 bases from J, leaving 14 bases between. Germline V lookup: CDR1 SGHRS, CDR2 YFSETQ. The CDR3 totals 15 residues. The CDR3 is CASSYPSSATGELFF. In DNA, the CDR3 is TGCGCCAGCAGCTACCCTAGTAGCGCGACCGGGGAGCTGTTTTTT.

The rearrangement uses TRBV28 and TRBJ2-1, with TRBD1 matching over 8 bases. Per germline, CDR1 MDHEN and CDR2 SYDVKM. The length of the CDR3 is 16 residues. V gave up 2 bases and J gave up 4 bases; unmatched junction bases: 7. Here the CDR3 reads CASSLQGASWYNEQFF. CDR3 DNA sequence: TGTGCCAGCAGTTTACAGGGGGCATCGTGGTACAATGAGCAGTTCTTC.